This T cell receptor (beta chain) came from a study of technical replicates of blood from a few donors (dated by TCRdb to about 2017). A note on this clone: No cognate antigen has been identified for it. Within one base of it there is no much larger clone, and no base qualities were kept.

The protocol used for the library was the immunoSEQ multiplex PCR assay. TCRdb mirrors the immuneACCESS table, restricted to in-frame sequences. Some clones are absent from its copies; in checked studies, under half trace to an unresolved V gene, and the reason for the others is unknown. The sample records about 80,000 clones, 95% to 98% of which are singletons. The top ten hold more than 0.12% of the sample. V is cut by 0 bases and J by 2 bases, and the space between the germline ends is 9 bases. The CDR3 has 15 amino acids, counting the end cysteine and phenylalanine. Only the CDR3 part of the read is kept: 45 bases, read in frame from the first base. CDR1 and CDR2 were assigned from the germline V gene as SGHDT and YYEEEE.

This chain joins TRBV5-6 to TRBJ2-1; TRBD1 could be the D gene, as 6 bases match. Sequenced input: T cells isolated from PBMCs. This TCR came from a human donor in good health. The DNA reads TGTGCCAGCAGCTTGGCAAGGACAGCCTACAATGAGCAGTTCTTC. This yields the protein CASSLARTAYNEQFF. Reference TRBV5-6 and TRBJ2-1 genes cover what lies past the CDR3, so the full variable domain is DAGVTQSPTHLIKTRGQQVTLRCSPKSGHDTVSWYQQALGQGPQFIFQYYEEEERQRGNFPDRFSGHQFPNYSSELNVNALLLGDSALYLCASSLARTAYNEQFFGPGTRLTVL.